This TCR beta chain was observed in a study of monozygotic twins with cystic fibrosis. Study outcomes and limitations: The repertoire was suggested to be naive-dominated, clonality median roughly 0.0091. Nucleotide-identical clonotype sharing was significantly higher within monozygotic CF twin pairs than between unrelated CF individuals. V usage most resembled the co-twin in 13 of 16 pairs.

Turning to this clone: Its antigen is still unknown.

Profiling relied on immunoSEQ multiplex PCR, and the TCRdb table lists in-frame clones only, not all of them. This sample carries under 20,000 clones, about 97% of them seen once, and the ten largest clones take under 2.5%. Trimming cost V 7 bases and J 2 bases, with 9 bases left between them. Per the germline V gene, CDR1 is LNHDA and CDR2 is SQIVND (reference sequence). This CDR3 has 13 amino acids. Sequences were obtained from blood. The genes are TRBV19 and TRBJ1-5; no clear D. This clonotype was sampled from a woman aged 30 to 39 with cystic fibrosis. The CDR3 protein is CASTPTRNQPQHF. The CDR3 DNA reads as TGTGCCAGTACTCCAACGCGCAATCAGCCCCAGCATTTT.